This TCR beta chain was identified in a study of blood T cell repertoires in COVID-19. Study summary: T cells, B-cell-depleted T cells, or PBMCs supplied cDNA or gDNA.

The method was immunoSEQ multiplex PCR; TCRdb's version includes in-frame clones alone and lacks a portion of them. Here the sample spans about 190,000 clones, 70% to 90% being singletons. Germline assignment: CDR1 LGHDT and CDR2 YNNKEL (reference sequence). The CDR3 is 18 amino acids. V was pared by 3 bases and J by 5 bases, with 11 bases of the junction left unmatched. This clone was seen just once. The sample taken for sequencing was peripheral blood. The rearrangement links TRBV3-1 (or the pseudogene TRBV3-2) to TRBJ2-5; 14 nucleotides line up with TRBD2. The sequence was collected from a man in his sixties or seventies with active or convalescent COVID-19. CDR3 sequence reads: CASSHGLAGGPEEETQYF. In nucleotides, the CDR3 is TGTGCCAGCAGCCACGGACTAGCGGGGGGCCCGGAGGAGGAGACCCAGTACTTC.